This paragraph reports one TCR beta chain. Antigen specificity is unknown. Sequencing was performed with immunoSEQ multiplex PCR; in TCRdb, only in-frame clones are kept and a portion is missing. The sample includes roughly 170,000 clones, around nine tenths of them seen just once. This sample was included in a study of T cell responses to AZD1222 COVID-19 vaccine. Study-wide context: Investigators merged groups given second doses at roughly 4 or roughly 12 weeks.

Study observations and caveats: Epitopes outside B.1.351 and B.1.1.7 mutated regions reportedly drew nearly half of spike TCRs. Most donors were white British and more were female, and clonal diversity was possibly underestimated. The number of AZD1222 recipients seropositive at baseline was only five or six.

This clonotype was sampled from an adult in good health. The sample in question was peripheral blood, obtained on day 0 of AZD1222 vaccination.

In DNA form, the CDR3 reads TGTGCCAGCAGCTTGGGCCAGGGGGCGTCCTACGAGCAGTACTTC. Its translation: CASSLGQGASYEQYF. The genes are TRBV5-6 and TRBJ2-7; 8 nucleotides align to TRBD1. Germline values: CDR1 SGHDT, CDR2 YYEEEE. The CDR3 is made up of 15 amino acids. V lost 0 bases to trimming and J lost 1 base; unmatched junction nucleotides: 3.